Here is one T cell receptor beta chain with its context. The antigen remains unidentified. Libraries were prepared by immunoSEQ multiplex PCR; TCRdb keeps only in-frame clonotypes and omits some of them. Of about 77,000 clones listed, about 92% are singletons. The study pooled second doses at about 4 or about 12 weeks. The sample is drawn from a study of T cell responses to AZD1222 COVID-19 vaccine. Trimming pared 4 bases from V and 5 bases from J, leaving 5 bases between. This CDR3 is 11 amino acids long. Study-wide findings and caveats: The peak T cell response came first, and repertoires were sampled only after it. Clonal diversity was possibly underestimated, and the donors were mostly white British, with more females. At 160-218 and 743-854, vaccine-associated CD4 TCRs were dominant, and they spanned spike.

The origin of this receptor is an adult who received the AZD1222 COVID-19 vaccine. This chain joins TRBV12-3 or TRBV12-4 and TRBJ1-2; D call uncertain. The sequences come from peripheral blood, collected 28 days after the second AZD1222 dose. Here the CDR3 reads CASSYEYGYTF. In DNA form, the CDR3 reads TGTGCCAGCAGTTACGAGTATGGCTACACCTTC.